The 16 T cell receptor beta chains in this list originate from one sample, sequenced in a study of graft-versus-host responses after intestinal transplantation. Using immunoSEQ multiplex PCR, the repertoire was profiled, and TCRdb retains in-frame clones only, with some absent. The top ten clones hold 0.09% to 0.15% of a sample with about 120,000 clones, roughly 91% of them seen once. These receptors are not linked to any known antigen. Sequenced here: unstimulated CD4+ T cells sorted from spleen or lymph node cells, sampled before intestinal transplant. The receptors here all came from a human donor who received an intestinal transplant.

The V call is TRBV6-6, the J call TRBJ2-7, with D possibly matching TRBD2 (7 bases). The V gene lost 0 bases and the J gene lost 13 bases, with 13 bases spanning the gap. From germline, CDR1 is MNHNY and CDR2 SVGAGI (reference sequence). This CDR3 spans 12 amino acids. The CDR3 sequence is CASSYSTGGGYF. CDR3 bases: TGTGCCAGCAGTTACTCGACGGGGGGCGGTTACTTC.

CDR3 sequence: CASSELRAAGDKNIQYF. The CDR3, as DNA: TGTGCCAGCAGTGAACTTCGGGCGGCTGGAGACAAAAACATTCAGTACTTC. This chain links TRBV6-1 with TRBJ2-4; D ambiguous. The CDR3 length is 17 residues. Between the trimmed V and J ends, which lost 2 bases and 3 bases, there was a span of 17 bases. The germline V gene has CDR1 MNHNS and CDR2 SASEGT.

The chain is built from TRBV5-1 and TRBJ1-1, with 9 nucleotides matching TRBD1. V trimming: 4 bases; J trimming: 8 bases; junction bases outside the gene matches: 9. The germline V gene encodes CDR1 SGHRS and CDR2 YFSETQ. The CDR3 has 14 residues. CDR3 residues: CASSAYRGRIEAFF. As DNA, the CDR3 is TGCGCCAGCAGCGCGTACAGGGGGCGTATCGAAGCTTTCTTT.

The V call is TRBV19, the J call TRBJ2-5; D remains ambiguous. Germline CDR1 and CDR2: LNHDA and SQIVND (reference sequence). V was trimmed by 4 bases and J by 7 bases, leaving 7 bases between them. This CDR3 spans 11 amino acids. The CDR3 reads CASSTPGTQYF. In nucleotides, the CDR3 is TGTGCCAGTAGTACACCGGGGACCCAGTACTTC.

For the CDR3, the DNA is TGTGCCAGCAGTTTTTCAGGGAGGGAGACCCAGTACTTC. It yields the protein CASSFSGRETQYF. This chain links TRBV28 with TRBJ2-5; D may be TRBD2 (6 bases). This CDR3 is built from 13 residues. The V and J ends lost 3 bases and 5 bases respectively, with 10 bases between them. Germline CDR1 reads MDHEN; CDR2 reads SYDVKM.

Regarding this clone: Compared with germline, one end of the junction differs, possibly owing to a read error. The V and J genes are TRBV5-1 and TRBJ2-7; 9 nucleotides match TRBD1. Germline V gene lookup returns CDR1 SGHRS and CDR2 YFSETQ. The CDR3 length is 15 residues. The CDR3 DNA sequence: TGCGCCAGCAGCTCCGGGACAGGGCTAGGGTACGGGCAGTACTTC. Its translation: CASSSGTGLGYGQYF.

The gene calls are TRBV27 and TRBJ2-6, with D unclear. The germline gives CDR1 MNHEY, CDR2 SMNVEV (reference sequence). The CDR3 runs to 14 residues. V gave up 3 bases and J gave up 0 bases, with 3 bases separating them. CDR3 in DNA: TGTGCCAGCAGTTTGCGCTCTGGGGCCAACGTCCTGACTTTC. Amino acids: CASSLRSGANVLTF.

The table lists this clone with a count of one. V gene TRBV2 combines with J gene TRBJ1-2, with 7 nucleotides matching TRBD1. The ends lost 2 bases at V and 4 bases at J; junction bases unmatched: 7. Germline CDR1 is SNHLY and CDR2 is FYNNEI. The CDR3 is made up of 15 amino acids. The CDR3 region has the DNA TGTGCCAGCAGTGAACGCACAGGGGCGGGCTATGGCTACACCTTC. Residues: CASSERTGAGYGYTF.

The CDR3 loop is CASSSSSLQGHGTEAFF. For the CDR3, the DNA is TGTGCCAGCAGCAGTTCCAGCCTACAGGGGCACGGAACTGAAGCTTTCTTT. The V call is TRBV27, the J call TRBJ1-1; 7 bases line up with TRBD1. CDR1 MNHEY and CDR2 SMNVEV come from the germline V gene (reference sequence). Trimming removed 6 bases from V and 5 bases from J; junction bases left unmatched: 18. This CDR3 spans 17 amino acids.

The chain couples TRBV11-2 to TRBJ2-1; 7 nucleotides agree with TRBD2. J gave up 7 bases and V 1 base, and 1 base lay outside the gene matches. This CDR3 has 13 amino acids. The germline V gene encodes CDR1 SGHAT and CDR2 FQNNGV. DNA of the CDR3: TGTGCCAGCAGCTTAGCCGGGGGGAATGAGCAGTTCTTC. Its protein product is CASSLAGGNEQFF.

The rearrangement links TRBV7-8 to TRBJ1-5, with no clear D. The V gene's germline CDR1 is SGHVS and CDR2 FQNEAQ. Trimming stripped 1 base from V and 3 bases from J, with 4 bases between. The CDR3 runs to 13 residues. CDR3 loop: CASSLVDNQPQHF. Written as DNA, the CDR3 is TGTGCCAGCAGCTTAGTGGACAATCAGCCCCAGCATTTT.

This clone occurred once. The chain uses TRBV2 and TRBJ2-6; 7 bases agree with TRBD1. Germline CDR1 SNHLY, CDR2 FYNNEI. Unmatched junction bases numbered 5, after V lost 1 base and J lost 2 bases. This CDR3 comprises 17 residues. The CDR3 coding sequence is TGTGCCAGCAGTGAAGTCGGAACAGGGGCTGGGGCCAACGTCCTGACTTTC. Amino acid sequence: CASSEVGTGAGANVLTF.

The chain employs TRBV21-1 and TRBJ2-5. TRBV21-1 corresponds to a pseudogene. The CDR3 spans 15 residues. CDR3 residues: CASRRHRDLGETQYF. CDR3 nucleotide sequence: TGTGCCAGCCGAAGACACCGGGACCTCGGAGAGACCCAGTACTTC.

This clone showed up just once. V is TRBV4-2 and J is TRBJ1-5, with D tentatively TRBD1 (5 bases). Germline V gene sequence: CDR1 LGHNA, CDR2 YNFKEQ. The CDR3 is made up of 15 amino acids. V was pared by 0 bases and J by 3 bases, with 9 bases between. The CDR3 nucleotides read TGTGCCAGCAGCCAAGACATGGACACCAATCAGCCCCAGCATTTT. Translated: CASSQDMDTNQPQHF.

The V and J genes are TRBV9 and TRBJ2-7; 9 bases are shared with TRBD1. The CDR3 has 15 amino acids. Germline V gene data show CDR1 as SGDLS and CDR2 as YYNGEE. The junction had 9 bases not matched to a gene; V was cut back by 4 bases and J by 4 bases. The CDR3 reads CASSPEGQGSYEQYF. CDR3 DNA sequence: TGTGCCAGCAGCCCCGAAGGACAGGGGAGTTACGAGCAGTACTTC.

This clone came up once. This chain connects TRBV5-1 to TRBJ1-5; TRBD1 is a possible D gene (5 bases). V shed 2 bases and J shed 3 bases, with 12 bases lying between them. The CDR3 covers 15 residues. Germline V lookup: CDR1 SGHRS, CDR2 YFSETQ. For the CDR3, the DNA is TGCGCCAGCAGCTTTGGCGGGGGTGCCAATCAGCCCCAGCATTTT. Encoded protein: CASSFGGGANQPQHF.